This TCR beta chain derives from a study of cytomegalovirus exposure and HLA in healthy donors. Overall study findings and caveats: Analyses of presence and absence presupposed an approximately uniform sequencing depth across donors.

Trimming took off 5 bases at V and 3 bases at J, with 16 bases between the two ends. Germline CDR1 is SGHVS and CDR2 is FQNEAQ. CDR3 length: 15 amino acids. This clone was found once. What it recognizes is unknown. The PCR had 60 Vbeta and 13 Jbeta primers. Assay used: immunoSEQ multiplex PCR; TCRdb lists only in-frame clones, some missing. The sample shows approximately 53,000 clones, roughly 80% of them seen only once. The receptor was isolated from a woman aged 40 to 55 in good health and CMV-seropositive. Sequenced: PBMCs. The chain recombines TRBV7-8 with TRBJ1-2; D is perhaps TRBD1 (5 bases). CDR3 nucleotide sequence: TGTGCCAGCAGCCCGATGGGCAGGGCTGACTATGGCTACACCTTC. This gives the protein CASSPMGRADYGYTF. The complete variable domain, with remaining parts taken from reference TRBV7-8 and TRBJ1-2, reads GAGVSQSPRYKVAKRGQDVALRCDPISGHVSLFWYQQALGQGPEFLTYFQNEAQLDKSGLPSDRFFAERPEGSVSTLKIQRTQQEDSAVYLCASSPMGRADYGYTFGSGTRLTVV.